This T cell receptor beta chain was identified during a study of blood T cell repertoires in COVID-19 (dated by TCRdb to about 2020). Background for the entire study: Collaborator samples came from the United States, Italy and Spain and covered acute and convalescent phases of COVID-19. The material from the prospective study consisted of cDNA or gDNA derived from T cells, B-cell-depleted T cells, or PBMCs. The dataset comprised deeply sampled blood TCRbeta repertoires from subjects exposed to, actively infected with, or recovered from COVID-19. The repertoires were made available in a free public database intended to serve as a resource for research on the immune response to SARS-CoV-2. The samples were drawn from the first 160 participants of the ongoing ImmuneRACE study and from 1,254 subjects provided by 6 global collaborators. Sample metadata almost always included a de-identified subject ID, COVID-19 status, age in years and sex. HLA class I and class II types, where available, came from metadata supplied by the sample provider rather than from assay-based typing. The study at large found these results: Clinical and demographic metadata were provided uncurated, with the amount varying by source and participant.

To note about this clone: The specificity of this receptor is unknown. No much larger clone exists at a distance of one base, and base qualities are not known.

The CDR3 has 15 amino acids, counting the end cysteine and phenylalanine. Of the read, only the CDR3 DNA is kept; its 45 bases are in frame from base 1. CDR1 and CDR2 are drawn from the germline V gene: SNHLY, FYNNEI. Between the V and J ends, shortened by 6 bases and 0 bases respectively, the junction contains 12 bases. TCRbeta CDR3 regions were amplified from genomic DNA by means of the immunoSEQ Assay, a bias-controlled multiplex PCR. The authors' pipeline ran thus. The number of nucleated cells in each sample was estimated from the amplification of reference gene primers within the assay. To quantify the absolute abundance of each unique TCRbeta CDR3 rearrangement, sequence reads were collapsed and filtered. For each sample, productive Simpson clonality was calculated as the square root of Simpson's diversity index over productive rearrangements. Entries here come from immuneACCESS through TCRdb and include only in-frame sequences with V and J called. Some clones fail to appear in such tables; in the studies checked, an unresolved V gene covers under half of the shortfall, and the cause of the remainder is unknown. V, J and clone size were drawn from that table, and D and trimming were deduced from the DNA. Present in this sample are a few hundred thousand clones, 70% to 90% of which were seen just once. The ten largest account for approximately 6.6% of the sample.

In the prospective study, participants were about 18 to 100 years old, resided in about two dozen geographic areas of the United States, and were enrolled through a virtual design. In the prospective study, cohorts were assigned on the basis of participant-reported clinical history obtained from a screening survey and a study questionnaire. A participant counted as exposed if, within 2 weeks of entering the study, that participant had been in contact with someone who had a PCR-confirmed or clinician-diagnosed COVID-19 case. In the prospective study, mobile phlebotomists collected whole blood, serum and a nasopharyngeal or oropharyngeal swab from each participant. Over a roughly two-month period, participants in the prospective study had the option of providing additional blood draws and questionnaires. Before DNA extraction, blood samples from the prospective study were shipped at room temperature or frozen.

The rearrangement joined TRBV2 to TRBJ2-1, with the D gene too uncertain to name. Sequences were obtained from PBMCs or T cells enriched from blood (not recorded which). The source of this sequence is a woman aged 45 to 65 who had been exposed to COVID-19. In nucleotides, the sequence is TGTGCCAGCAGGGCGACTTCTAGCTCCTACAATGAGCAGTTCTTC. Its protein reads: CASRATSSSYNEQFF.